Here is one T cell receptor beta chain with its context. Its antigen specificity is not known. One end of the junction is discordant with germline, which a read error may explain. The cohort consisted of approximately 670 healthy bone marrow donors. At the time of sampling, every cohort member was nominally healthy, though immune exposures that went unrecorded were likely present. The donor tested CMV seronegative, placing the donor among the roughly 340 seronegative members of the cohort. Each donor provided a peripheral blood sample, and peripheral blood mononuclear cells were used for TCR beta sequencing. Genomic DNA extraction from the blood cell samples was performed with the Qiagen DNeasy Blood Extraction Kit. From cysteine to phenylalanine, the CDR3 is 17 amino acids long. Of the read, only the CDR3 DNA is kept; its 51 bases are in frame from base 1. The germline V gene (reference sequence) supplies CDR1 SEHNR and CDR2 FQNEAQ.

The data were taken from a study of cytomegalovirus exposure and HLA in healthy donors (TCRdb year 2017). With regard to the full study: An earlier analysis of under 600 of the donors reported 250 to 300 Gb of sequence data and around 110 million unique TCR beta sequences from 150 million to 200 million T cells. Using immunosequencing, the study profiled T cell repertoires from fewer than 850 subjects and related those repertoires to cytomegalovirus serostatus. A separate validation cohort of approximately 120 different subjects was used in addition to the approximately 700-subject first cohort. All discovery cohort repertoires had been generated using a single sequencing platform. Across some 400 genotyped donors of the cohort, an average of about 240,000 unique TCR beta nucleotide sequences per donor were sequenced, and 15% to 20% of those sequences were non-productive. Because of strong linkage in the cohort, five DR-DQ haplotypes were treated as single units for association and clustering. To decide whether each TCR beta V gene segment behaved as functional or pseudogenic, an earlier analysis of some 570 of the donors relied on high-throughput TCR beta sequencing. Typing coverage differed by locus: A, B, C, DRB1 and DQB1 were typed in roughly 620-640 donors, DQA1 in 522, DPA1 in 600 to 610, and DPB1 in just under 490. The aim of the study was to test whether cataloging public T cell receptors could identify signatures of past pathogen exposure. In a later genetic analysis, genome-wide SNP genotypes for about 65% of the roughly 670 donors were used, and that subset was treated as a discovery cohort. To predict cytomegalovirus infection status, the study brought together high-throughput TCR immunosequencing, statistical association of individual TCRs with disease status, and machine learning. Class I and class II HLA loci were covered by the typing at four-digit resolution. The genetic ancestry cluster associated with self-reported Caucasian donors included 65% to 90% of the roughly 390 genotyped donors. Rather than using new phenotypic data, the later analysis identified candidate immune exposures from TCR beta sequences and from how often those sequences occurred across donors. Donor age, sex, ethnicity and CMV serostatus were compiled together with the repertoire data. Around 320 gigabases of sequencing data and tens of millions of unique TCR sequences were included in an early release covering roughly 600 HLA-typed donors. A later analysis re-examined previously published TCR beta repertoires from more than 650 donors and added high-resolution HLA genotyping to investigate patterns of TCR occurrence. What the study reported, not specific to this receptor: A few of the identified cytomegalovirus-associated TCR beta chains were confirmed in vitro to be specific for cytomegalovirus antigens. Because some donors lacked HLA typing at each locus, the association tests relied only on the typed subset. A further reported finding was that TCR beta sequences accurately predicted the HLA-A and HLA-B alleles for most subjects in the first cohort. A later analysis associated about 17,000 TCR beta sequences with specific HLA alleles at a false discovery rate of 0.05. Roughly uniform sequencing depth across donors was assumed in presence/absence analyses, although this assumption may not hold. Several of the top co-occurrence clusters appeared to be linked to parvovirus B19, influenza, CMV and Epstein-Barr virus, according to a later analysis. Because the 87-base-pair reads could not distinguish some IMGT-functional V segments, including TRBV6-2 and TRBV6-3, those segments were excluded. Assigning TCR associations to individual alleles was difficult when HLA alleles, especially DR and DQ, strongly co-occurred. While some public TCRs were present in many individuals, most TCR sequences turned up only very rarely across donors. A group of highly shared sequence variants was considered likely to be a technical artifact of the sequencing pipeline. Because counts were too low, seventeen rarely observed V segments, including chromosome 9 orphons, were excluded from the earlier analysis of several hundred of the donors. V-gene and J-gene trimming of TCR beta chains was associated with a missense DCLRE1C variant in a later genetic analysis, and the association was replicated in an independent cohort. According to the authors, the approach could potentially be generalized to other disease states and immunological phenotypes. A total of 150 to 200 TCR beta chains were listed by the study as associated with cytomegalovirus. The classifier was reported to diagnose cytomegalovirus status with high specificity and sensitivity in both the original cohort and the validation cohort. Most CMV-associated TCR beta chains appeared to be HLA-restricted in a later analysis, and the HLA associations seemed to be driven largely by CMV exposure. The cohort was sequenced for TCR beta chains only, and without alpha or paired-chain data the features that could be detected were limited. In an earlier analysis of 587 of the donors, most TCR beta V segments were observed in productive rearrangements about 90% or about 30% of the time, broadly matching IMGT annotations. According to a later genetic analysis, donors in an Asian-associated ancestry cluster had fewer N-insertions in productive TCRs than the approximately 700-donor mean. For the cohort, immune exposure information was limited to CMV serostatus. A later analysis found that TCR association rates varied across HLA loci, with DRB1 alleles showing the most associated TCRs and HLA-C alleles the fewest. In a later analysis, HLA-associated TCR beta chains showed more clonal expansion and lower generation probabilities than non-associated chains that were equally common. Linkage disequilibrium might explain the correlated functional status among segregating V segments, but an unknown experimental factor could not be excluded.

Libraries came from the immunoSEQ multiplex PCR assay. For the multiplex PCR, a mixture combining 60 forward primers for TCR Vbeta segments and 13 reverse primers for TCR Jbeta segments was used. The CDR3 region of rearranged TCR beta genes was amplified from genomic DNA with a multiplex PCR assay. Amplified TCR beta libraries were sequenced as 87-base-pair reads on the Illumina HiSeq System. In the paper's pipeline: Across the 670 or so repertoires, a later analysis counted approximately 75 million unique TCR beta chains, roughly 11 million of which were shared by at least two donors. To remove PCR and sequencing errors, raw reads were error-corrected and collapsed into unique sequences using a nearest-neighbor algorithm that merged closely related sequences. Alignment of CDR3 sequences to IMGT reference sequences was used to assign V, D and J gene segments. For a sequence to be retained, at least a six-nucleotide match to both a V gene segment and a J gene segment was required. A rearrangement was called productive if the CDR3 had no stop codons and remained in frame with V and J, and every other rearrangement was called non-productive. CDR3 was defined according to IMGT convention as the region running from the second conserved V-encoded cysteine to the conserved J-encoded phenylalanine. The earlier analysis of a few hundred of the donors excluded any sequence lacking an unambiguous match to a single V gene segment. In an earlier analysis of 587 of the donors, a V segment was called functional when productive rearrangements were above 56.7%, and segregating when the standard deviation between donors exceeded 5%. A statistical classification framework was built to diagnose cytomegalovirus status from the catalog of TCR beta chain sequences. A later analysis assigned V and J genes by comparing TCR nucleotide sequences with IMGT/GENE-DB human TR gene sequences. Using the TCRdist pipeline, a later analysis assigned CDR3 sequences along with most-parsimonious VDJ recombination scenarios. In a later analysis, each TCR beta chain was defined by its CDR3 amino acid sequence together with its V-gene family, and reads lacking a unique V-gene family were excluded. As a way to deal with suspected cross-contamination and a sequencing artifact, a later analysis dropped 640 or so nucleotide sequences that were highly shared and had low generation probability. In a later analysis, a clonal expansion index for each public chain was calculated from normalized within-repertoire ranks of inferred template counts. In a later analysis, generation probabilities were computed using a VDJ recombination model fitted to out-of-frame rearrangements, and the results were checked against IGoR. Hypergeometric tests were used in a later analysis to score TCR-TCR, TCR-HLA and TCR-CMV co-occurrence, with a repertoire-size bias correction applied to the TCR pairs. In a later analysis, false discovery rates were estimated by permuting HLA or CMV assignments 20 times. In a later analysis, co-occurring TCRs were grouped with DBSCAN, and TCRdist sequence similarity was added when clustering was performed within HLA-allele-positive subsets. For co-occurrence clustering, repertoires with fewer than 30,000 or more than 120,000 public chains were excluded, along with a handful of repertoires with anomalous nucleotide sharing. Imported from immuneACCESS, the table was reduced by TCRdb to in-frame sequences with V and J called. These copies leave out some clones; in studies compared against another copy, an unresolved V gene accounts for under half, and the cause of the remainder is not known. V and J calls and clone size are those listed in that table; D and trimming were worked out from the DNA. Within this sample are under 200,000 clones, with around 77% of them counted one time only. The top ten clonotypes cover more than 2% of the sample.

The TCR originated in a man in his 60s in good health and CMV-seronegative. Recombination linked TRBV7-9 to TRBJ1-5; D gene: possibly TRBD1, on 5 matching bases. Sequencing input: PBMCs. The CDR3 loop reads CASSLVVGAFSNQPQNF. DNA sequence: TGTGCCAGCAGCTTAGTTGTAGGGGCCTTTAGCAATCAGCCCCAGAATTTT.